The rows below give T cell receptor beta chains drawn from one sample of a study of control samples from healthy donors and cancer patients. Measured with immunoSEQ multiplex PCR; TCRdb has only the in-frame clones, and not every one. Among more than 75,000 clones listed, approximately 84% were seen once. The sequenced material came from PBMCs. Every receptor here comes from a man aged 65 to 79 with lung cancer. Both conserved end residues are part of each CDR3. The order of the fields is D gene, clone size, V gene, J gene, CDR3 protein, CDR3 DNA. D genes are given only for firm matches. Size is stated for part of the rows, as once, few or many counts, or as a class when the clone is expanded.

D: TRBD1
size: -
V: TRBV7-2
J: TRBJ1-5
CDR3: CASSFRGSTADQPQHF
DNA: TGTGCCAGCAGCTTCAGGGGGTCGACTGCGGATCAGCCCCAGCATTTT

D: -
size: once
V: TRBV24-1
J: TRBJ2-7
CDR3: CATSDWDFLVYEQYF
DNA: TGTGCCACCAGTGATTGGGACTTTCTGGTCTACGAGCAGTACTTC

D: -
size: few
V: TRBV29-1
J: TRBJ1-1
CDR3: CSVEEDVTEAFF
DNA: TGCAGCGTTGAAGAGGATGTCACCGAAGCTTTCTTT

D: -
size: few
V: TRBV19
J: TRBJ2-2
CDR3: CASTDIGGVGELFF
DNA: TGTGCCAGTACCGATATAGGGGGAGTCGGGGAGCTGTTTTTT

D: -
size: -
V: TRBV9
J: TRBJ2-7
CDR3: CASSGSRGNSYEQYF
DNA: TGTGCCAGCAGCGGAAGTAGAGGGAACTCCTACGAGCAGTACTTC

D: TRBD2
size: -
V: TRBV5-4
J: TRBJ2-3
CDR3: CASSFGGVTDTQYF
DNA: TGTGCCAGCAGCTTCGGGGGGGTCACAGATACGCAGTATTTT

D: -
size: -
V: TRBV5-8
J: TRBJ2-5
CDR3: CASSLGMGGLVQETQYF
DNA: TGTGCCAGCAGCTTGGGGATGGGGGGCTTGGTTCAAGAGACCCAGTACTTC

D: -
size: -
V: TRBV6-5
J: TRBJ1-2
CDR3: CASRIQGNYGYTF
DNA: TGTGCCAGCAGGATTCAGGGGAACTATGGCTACACCTTC

D: -
size: -
V: TRBV12-3/TRBV12-4
J: TRBJ2-1
CDR3: CASSQSRTRGFF
DNA: TGTGCCAGCAGCCAGAGCAGAACGAGGGGGTTCTTC

D: -
size: -
V: TRBV11-1
J: TRBJ2-1
CDR3: CASSLAGGVNLNEQFF
DNA: TGTGCCAGCAGCTTAGCCGGAGGGGTTAACTTGAATGAGCAGTTCTTC

D: -
size: -
V: TRBV6-2/TRBV6-3
J: TRBJ1-5
CDR3: CASSYSDGSEGLYSNQPQHF
DNA: TGTGCCAGCAGTTACTCGGATGGGTCTGAGGGACTATATAGCAATCAGCCCCAGCATTTT

D: TRBD1
size: -
V: TRBV28
J: TRBJ1-2
CDR3: CASSLHRGDRGASYGYTF
DNA: TGTGCCAGCAGCCTCCACAGGGGGGACAGGGGGGCTTCCTATGGCTACACCTTC

D: -
size: -
V: TRBV10-3
J: TRBJ2-2
CDR3: CAISESMGKAGELFF
DNA: TGTGCCATCAGTGAGTCGATGGGGAAGGCCGGGGAGCTGTTTTTT

D: -
size: -
V: TRBV9
J: TRBJ2-2
CDR3: CASSARSLPNTGELFF
DNA: TGTGCCAGCAGCGCCAGGTCGCTACCGAACACCGGGGAGCTGTTTTTT

D: -
size: -
V: TRBV19
J: TRBJ1-5
CDR3: CASSIRTTGFNQPQHF
DNA: TGTGCCAGTAGTATTCGAACAACCGGATTTAATCAGCCCCAGCATTTT

D: TRBD1
size: -
V: TRBV25-1
J: TRBJ2-1
CDR3: CASSRPGTGNNEQFF
DNA: TGTGCCAGCAGTCGTCCCGGGACAGGGAACAATGAGCAGTTCTTC

D: -
size: -
V: TRBV25-1
J: TRBJ2-4
CDR3: CASRVRRPVAKNIQYF
DNA: TGTGCCAGCAGGGTAAGACGACCGGTGGCCAAAAACATTCAGTACTTC

D: TRBD2
size: -
V: TRBV14
J: TRBJ2-1
CDR3: CASSRGGGANNEQFF
DNA: TGTGCCAGCAGCCGGGGCGGGGGGGCGAACAATGAGCAGTTCTTC

D: -
size: -
V: TRBV15
J: TRBJ2-5
CDR3: CATSAGSEETQYF
DNA: TGTGCCACCAGCGCTGGAAGTGAAGAGACCCAGTACTTC

D: TRBD2
size: -
V: TRBV9
J: TRBJ2-4
CDR3: CASSVGPAGGVAKNIQYF
DNA: TGTGCCAGCAGCGTAGGCCCAGCGGGGGGGGTAGCCAAAAACATTCAGTACTTC

D: TRBD1
size: -
V: TRBV10-3
J: TRBJ1-1
CDR3: CAISEVRQGTTEAFF
DNA: TGTGCCATCAGTGAGGTCAGACAGGGGACCACTGAAGCTTTCTTT

D: -
size: -
V: TRBV7-2
J: TRBJ1-6
CDR3: CASSLVGRGNSPLHF
DNA: TGTGCCAGCAGCTTAGTGGGCAGGGGTAATTCACCCCTCCACTTT

D: -
size: -
V: TRBV5-6
J: TRBJ1-1
CDR3: CASSLGSARMNTEAFF
DNA: TGTGCCAGCAGCTTGGGCTCGGCCAGGATGAACACTGAAGCTTTCTTT

D: -
size: -
V: TRBV9
J: TRBJ2-2
CDR3: CASSGTVYPGELFF
DNA: TGTGCCAGCAGCGGGACAGTCTACCCCGGGGAGCTGTTTTTT

D: -
size: -
V: TRBV27
J: TRBJ1-2
CDR3: CASSLSPNRDDGYTF
DNA: TGTGCCAGCAGTTTATCCCCGAACAGGGACGATGGCTACACCTTC

D: -
size: -
V: TRBV7-9
J: TRBJ1-4
CDR3: CASSSSGWSEKLFF
DNA: TGTGCCAGCAGCTCTTCAGGGTGGAGTGAAAAACTGTTTTTT

D: -
size: -
V: TRBV19
J: TRBJ2-2
CDR3: CASSRQRNTGELFF
DNA: TGTGCCAGTTCTAGACAGAGGAACACCGGGGAGCTGTTTTTT

D: TRBD1
size: -
V: TRBV27
J: TRBJ2-3
CDR3: CASSLKDRDRGTDTQYF
DNA: TGTGCCAGCAGTTTGAAGGACAGGGATCGAGGCACAGATACGCAGTATTTT

D: TRBD1
size: few
V: TRBV7-9
J: TRBJ1-6
CDR3: CVLGQWMDNSPLHF
DNA: TGTGTCTTGGGACAGTGGATGGATAATTCACCCCTCCACTTT

D: TRBD1
size: once
V: TRBV18
J: TRBJ2-7
CDR3: CASSLRDRGHEQYF
DNA: TGTGCCAGCTCACTCCGGGACAGGGGTCACGAGCAGTACTTC

D: TRBD1
size: -
V: TRBV18
J: TRBJ2-5
CDR3: CASSQNRGQETQYF
DNA: TGTGCCAGCTCACAAAACAGGGGACAAGAGACCCAGTACTTC

D: TRBD1
size: -
V: TRBV24-1
J: TRBJ2-5
CDR3: CATSAVAGQGQETQYF
DNA: TGTGCCACCAGTGCCGTAGCCGGACAGGGGCAAGAGACCCAGTACTTC

D: -
size: -
V: TRBV24-1
J: TRBJ1-2
CDR3: CATSDNTRQPGGYGYTF
DNA: TGTGCCACCAGTGATAATACCCGACAGCCCGGAGGCTATGGCTACACCTTC

D: -
size: -
V: TRBV2
J: TRBJ1-6
CDR3: CASSELVNSPLHF
DNA: TGTGCCAGCAGTGAACTGGTGAATTCACCCCTCCACTTT

D: TRBD2
size: -
V: TRBV18
J: TRBJ2-1
CDR3: CASSPSGPTYNEQFF
DNA: TGTGCCAGCTCCCCTAGCGGGCCAACCTACAATGAGCAGTTCTTC

D: TRBD1
size: -
V: TRBV5-1
J: TRBJ2-7
CDR3: CASSLPWTGGLEQYF
DNA: TGCGCCAGCAGCTTGCCTTGGACAGGGGGCCTCGAGCAGTACTTC

D: -
size: -
V: TRBV12-3/TRBV12-4
J: TRBJ1-1
CDR3: CASSFGGEAFF
DNA: TGTGCCAGCAGTTTTGGGGGAGAAGCTTTCTTT

D: -
size: -
V: TRBV7-2
J: TRBJ2-1
CDR3: CASSLAWWDEQFF
DNA: TGTGCCAGCAGCTTAGCGTGGTGGGATGAGCAGTTCTTC

D: -
size: once
V: TRBV6-5
J: TRBJ2-3
CDR3: CASRTSTDTQYF
DNA: TGTGCCAGCAGGACTAGCACAGATACGCAGTATTTT

D: TRBD1
size: -
V: TRBV5-8
J: TRBJ2-7
CDR3: CASSLAVQGGEQYF
DNA: TGTGCCAGCAGCTTGGCCGTACAGGGGGGCGAGCAGTACTTC

D: TRBD1
size: -
V: TRBV4-2
J: TRBJ1-6
CDR3: CASSQGNRGLISPLHF
DNA: TGTGCCAGCAGCCAGGGAAACAGGGGGCTAATCTCACCCCTCCACTTT

D: -
size: -
V: TRBV10-3
J: TRBJ2-7
CDR3: CAIAPTGNSYEQYF
DNA: TGTGCCATCGCCCCAACAGGGAACTCCTACGAGCAGTACTTC

D: -
size: -
V: TRBV10-3
J: TRBJ1-3
CDR3: CATYGTAQGNTIYF
DNA: TGTGCCACCTACGGCACGGCCCAGGGAAACACCATATATTTT

D: -
size: -
V: TRBV28
J: TRBJ1-2
CDR3: CASSLLKNNYGYTF
DNA: TGTGCCAGCAGTTTGCTTAAAAATAACTATGGCTACACCTTC

D: -
size: -
V: TRBV28
J: TRBJ2-7
CDR3: CASSATQGQSDEQYF
DNA: TGTGCCAGCAGTGCCACGCAGGGGCAATCGGACGAGCAGTACTTC

D: TRBD2
size: -
V: TRBV2
J: TRBJ2-3
CDR3: CASSEALSRGGLTDTQYF
DNA: TGTGCCAGCAGTGAAGCGCTCTCGCGGGGGGGCCTTACAGATACGCAGTATTTT

D: -
size: -
V: TRBV28
J: TRBJ1-2
CDR3: CASILQKGQLWGGYTF
DNA: TGTGCCAGCATTCTCCAAAAGGGGCAATTATGGGGTGGCTACACCTTC